This T cell receptor (beta chain) originates from a study of CD8+ T cells in alopecia areata. Following RNA extraction, reverse transcription yielded cDNA that acted as the sequencing template. Sequenced by immunoSEQ multiplex PCR; TCRdb stores in-frame clones only, minus some. Of about 200,000 clones in the sample, 56% are singletons; the top ten hold 4% to 6%. The clonotype comes from a human donor in good health. The sequenced material came from CD8+ T cells sorted from blood.

In DNA, the CDR3 is TGTGCCAGCAGTGGGGGGGCCTACAATCAGCCCCAGCATTTT. Translating gives CASSGGAYNQPQHF. The chain joins TRBV7-8 to TRBJ1-5; tentative D call: TRBD1 (6 bases). This CDR3 is built from 14 residues. Germline V gene sequence: CDR1 SGHVS, CDR2 FQNEAQ. Trimming left V 6 bases short and J 3 bases short, with 12 bases between. Variable domain in full (rest from reference TRBV7-8 and TRBJ1-5): GAGVSQSPRYKVAKRGQDVALRCDPISGHVSLFWYQQALGQGPEFLTYFQNEAQLDKSGLPSDRFFAERPEGSVSTLKIQRTQQEDSAVYLCASSGGAYNQPQHFGDGTRLSIL.